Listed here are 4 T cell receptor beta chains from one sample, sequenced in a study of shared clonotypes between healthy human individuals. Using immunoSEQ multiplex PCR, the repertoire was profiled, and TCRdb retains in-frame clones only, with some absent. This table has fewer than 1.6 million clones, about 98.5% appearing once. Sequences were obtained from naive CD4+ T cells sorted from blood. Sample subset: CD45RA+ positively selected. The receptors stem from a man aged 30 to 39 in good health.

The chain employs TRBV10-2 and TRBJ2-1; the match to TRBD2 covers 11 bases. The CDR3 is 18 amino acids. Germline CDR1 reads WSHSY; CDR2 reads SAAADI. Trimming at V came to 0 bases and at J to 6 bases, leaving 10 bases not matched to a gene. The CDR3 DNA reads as TGCGCCAGCAGTGAGTCTCGACTAGCGGGACGGTTGGGCAATGAGCAGTTCTTC. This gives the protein CASSESRLAGRLGNEQFF.

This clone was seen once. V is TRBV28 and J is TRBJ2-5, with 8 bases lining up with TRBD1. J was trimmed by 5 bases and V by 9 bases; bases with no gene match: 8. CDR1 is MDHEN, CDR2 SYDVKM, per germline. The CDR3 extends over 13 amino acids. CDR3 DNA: TGTGCCAGTCGACAGGGGAACCTTGAGACCCAGTACTTC. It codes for CASRQGNLETQYF. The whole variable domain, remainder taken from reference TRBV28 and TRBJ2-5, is DVKVTQSSRYLVKRTGEKVFLECVQDMDHENMFWYRQDPGLGLRLIYFSYDVKMKEKGDIPEGYSVSREKKERFSLILESASTNQTSMYLCASRQGNLETQYFGPGTRLLVL.

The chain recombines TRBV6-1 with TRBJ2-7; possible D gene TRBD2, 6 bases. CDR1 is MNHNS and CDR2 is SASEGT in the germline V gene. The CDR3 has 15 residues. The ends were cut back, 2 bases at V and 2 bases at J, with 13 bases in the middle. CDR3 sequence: CASSEPRGGAYEQYF. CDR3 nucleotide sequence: TGTGCCAGCAGTGAACCACGGGGAGGAGCCTACGAGCAGTACTTC.

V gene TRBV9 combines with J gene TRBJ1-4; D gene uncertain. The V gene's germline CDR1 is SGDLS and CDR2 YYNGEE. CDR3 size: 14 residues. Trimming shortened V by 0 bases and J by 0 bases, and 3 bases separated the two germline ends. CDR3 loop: CASSVVATNEKLFF. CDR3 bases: TGTGCCAGCAGCGTAGTTGCAACTAATGAAAAACTGTTTTTT. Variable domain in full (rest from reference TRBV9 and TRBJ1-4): DSGVTQTPKHLITATGQRVTLRCSPRSGDLSVYWYQQSLDQGLQFLIQYYNGEERAKGNILERFSAQQFPDLHSELNLSSLELGDSALYFCASSVVATNEKLFFGSGTQLSVL.